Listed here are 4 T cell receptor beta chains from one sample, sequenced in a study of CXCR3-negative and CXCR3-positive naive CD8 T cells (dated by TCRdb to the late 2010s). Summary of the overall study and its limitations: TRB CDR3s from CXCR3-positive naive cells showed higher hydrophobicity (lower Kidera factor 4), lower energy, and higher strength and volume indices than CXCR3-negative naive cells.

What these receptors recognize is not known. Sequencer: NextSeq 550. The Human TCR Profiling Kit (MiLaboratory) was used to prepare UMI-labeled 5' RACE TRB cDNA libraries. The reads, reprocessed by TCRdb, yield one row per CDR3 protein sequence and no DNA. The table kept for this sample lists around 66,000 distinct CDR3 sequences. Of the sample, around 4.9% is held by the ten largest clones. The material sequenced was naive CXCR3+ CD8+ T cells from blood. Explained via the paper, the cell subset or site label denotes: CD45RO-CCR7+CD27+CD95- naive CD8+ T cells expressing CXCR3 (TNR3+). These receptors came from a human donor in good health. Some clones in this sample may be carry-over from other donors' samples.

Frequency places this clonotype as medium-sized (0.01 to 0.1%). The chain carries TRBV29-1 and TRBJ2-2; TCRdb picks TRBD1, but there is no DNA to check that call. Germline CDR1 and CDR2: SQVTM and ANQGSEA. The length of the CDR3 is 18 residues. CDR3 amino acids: CSVEERRGTGTNTGELFF.

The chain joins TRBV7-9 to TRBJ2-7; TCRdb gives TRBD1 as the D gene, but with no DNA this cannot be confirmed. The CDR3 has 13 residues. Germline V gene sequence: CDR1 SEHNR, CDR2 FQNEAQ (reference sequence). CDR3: CASSPAGAYGQYF.

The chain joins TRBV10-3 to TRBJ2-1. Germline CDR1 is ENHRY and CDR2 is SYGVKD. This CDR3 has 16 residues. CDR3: CAISESPSGLYNEQFF.

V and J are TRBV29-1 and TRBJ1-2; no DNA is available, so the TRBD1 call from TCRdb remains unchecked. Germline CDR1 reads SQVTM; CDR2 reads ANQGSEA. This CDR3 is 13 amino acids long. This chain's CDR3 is CSAQGTFNYGYTF. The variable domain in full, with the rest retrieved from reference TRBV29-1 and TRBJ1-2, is SAVISQKPSRDICQRGTSLTIQCQVDSQVTMMFWYRQQPGQSLTLIATANQGSEATYESGFVIDKFPISRPNLTFSTLTVSNMSPEDSSIYLCSAQGTFNYGYTFGSGTRLTVV.